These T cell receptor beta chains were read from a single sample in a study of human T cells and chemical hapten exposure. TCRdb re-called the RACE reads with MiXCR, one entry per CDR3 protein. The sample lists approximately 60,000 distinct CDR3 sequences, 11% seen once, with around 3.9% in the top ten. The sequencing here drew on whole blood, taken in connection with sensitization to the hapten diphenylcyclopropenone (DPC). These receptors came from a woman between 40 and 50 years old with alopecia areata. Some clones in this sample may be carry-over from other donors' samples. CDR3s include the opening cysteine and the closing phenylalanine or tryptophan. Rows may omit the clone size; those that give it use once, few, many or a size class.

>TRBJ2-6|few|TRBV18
CASSPPPGTALNVLTF
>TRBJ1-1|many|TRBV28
CASNLWGQGAFF
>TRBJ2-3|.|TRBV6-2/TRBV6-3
CASSYAHTQYF
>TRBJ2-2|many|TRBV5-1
CASSREGPGELFF
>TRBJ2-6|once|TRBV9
CASRGSGANVLTF
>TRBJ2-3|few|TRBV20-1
CSARDFRARSTDTQYF
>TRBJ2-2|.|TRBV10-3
CAIREEGTGELFF
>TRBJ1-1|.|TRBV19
CASSMRDYTEAFF
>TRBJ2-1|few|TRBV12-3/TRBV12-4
CASSPGTRRVAEQFF
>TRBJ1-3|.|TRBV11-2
CASSLRRDSGNTIYF
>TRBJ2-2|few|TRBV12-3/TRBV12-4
CASSGSGNLRELFF
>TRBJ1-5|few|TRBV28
CASSPGQPGQPQHF
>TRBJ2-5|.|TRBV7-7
CASSPLDGGRETQYF
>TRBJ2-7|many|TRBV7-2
CASSLGQAERQYF
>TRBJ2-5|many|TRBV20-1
CSASPDGRYQETQYF
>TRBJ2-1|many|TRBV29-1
CSVEEARVF
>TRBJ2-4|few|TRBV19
CASGGPKDIQYF
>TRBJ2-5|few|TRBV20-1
CSASIVEGETQYF
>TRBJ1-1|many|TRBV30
CACLTLQDDTEAFF
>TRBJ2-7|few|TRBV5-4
CASSSRLAGEAEQYF
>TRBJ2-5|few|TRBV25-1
CASSEKETQYF
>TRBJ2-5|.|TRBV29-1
CSVEVVAETQYF
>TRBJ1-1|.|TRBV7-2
CASSGAAAGQGYGTEAFF
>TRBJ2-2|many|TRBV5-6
CASSRRTSGIKNTGELFF
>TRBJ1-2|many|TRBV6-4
CASSDPDRAAGYGYTF
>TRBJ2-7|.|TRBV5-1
CASSPDLYEQYF